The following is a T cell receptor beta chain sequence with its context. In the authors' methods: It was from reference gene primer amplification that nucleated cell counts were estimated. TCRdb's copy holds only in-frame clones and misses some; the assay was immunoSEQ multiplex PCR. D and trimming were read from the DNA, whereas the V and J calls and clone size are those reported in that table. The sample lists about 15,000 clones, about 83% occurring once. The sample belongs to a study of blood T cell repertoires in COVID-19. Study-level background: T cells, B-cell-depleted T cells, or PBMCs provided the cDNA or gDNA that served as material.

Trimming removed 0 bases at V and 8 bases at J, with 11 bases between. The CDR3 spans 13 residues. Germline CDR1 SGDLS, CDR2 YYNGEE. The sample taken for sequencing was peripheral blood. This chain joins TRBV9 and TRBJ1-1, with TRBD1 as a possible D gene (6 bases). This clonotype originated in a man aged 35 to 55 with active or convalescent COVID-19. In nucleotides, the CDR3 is TGTGCCAGCAGCGTAGCTCAGGGGTCGGAAGCTTTCTTT. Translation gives CASSVAQGSEAFF. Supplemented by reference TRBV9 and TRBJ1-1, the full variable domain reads DSGVTQTPKHLITATGQRVTLRCSPRSGDLSVYWYQQSLDQGLQFLIQYYNGEERAKGNILERFSAQQFPDLHSELNLSSLELGDSALYFCASSVAQGSEAFFGQGTRLTVV.